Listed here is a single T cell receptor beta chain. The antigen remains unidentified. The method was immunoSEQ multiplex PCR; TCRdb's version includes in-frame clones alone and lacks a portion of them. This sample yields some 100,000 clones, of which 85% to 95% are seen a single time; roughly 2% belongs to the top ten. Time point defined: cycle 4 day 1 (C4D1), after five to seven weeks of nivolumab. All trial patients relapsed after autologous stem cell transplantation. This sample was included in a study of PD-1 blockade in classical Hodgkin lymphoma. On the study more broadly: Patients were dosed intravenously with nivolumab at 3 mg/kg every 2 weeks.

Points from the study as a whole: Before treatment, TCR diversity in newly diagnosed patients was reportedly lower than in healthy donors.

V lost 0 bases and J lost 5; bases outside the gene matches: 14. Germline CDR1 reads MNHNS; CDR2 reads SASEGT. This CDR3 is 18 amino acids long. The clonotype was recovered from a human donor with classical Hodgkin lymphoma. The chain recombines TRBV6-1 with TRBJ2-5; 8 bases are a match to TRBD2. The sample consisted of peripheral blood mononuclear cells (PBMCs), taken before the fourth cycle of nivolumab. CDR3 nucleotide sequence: TGTGCCAGCAGTGAAGCCGGGGCGGGAGGCCCTGGCCGGGAGACCCAGTACTTC. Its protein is CASSEAGAGGPGRETQYF.